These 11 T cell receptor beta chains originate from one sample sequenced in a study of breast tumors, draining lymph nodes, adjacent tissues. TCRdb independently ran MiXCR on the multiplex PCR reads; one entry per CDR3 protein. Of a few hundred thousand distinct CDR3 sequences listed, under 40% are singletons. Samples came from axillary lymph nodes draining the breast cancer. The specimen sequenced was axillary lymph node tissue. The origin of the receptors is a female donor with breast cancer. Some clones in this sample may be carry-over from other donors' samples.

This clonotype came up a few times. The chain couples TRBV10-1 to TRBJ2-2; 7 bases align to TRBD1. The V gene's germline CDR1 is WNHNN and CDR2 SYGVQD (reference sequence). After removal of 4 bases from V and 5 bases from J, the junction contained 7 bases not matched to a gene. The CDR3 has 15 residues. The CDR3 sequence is CASSATGWSTGELFF. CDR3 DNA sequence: TGCGCCAGCAGTGCGACAGGGTGGAGTACCGGGGAGCTGTTTTTT.

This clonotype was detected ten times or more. The DNA of the CDR3 is TGCGCCAGCAGCCAAGACTTGGGCTCTGGAAACACCATATATTTT. Protein sequence: CASSQDLGSGNTIYF. This chain connects TRBV4-1 to TRBJ1-3; no firm D call. V lost 0 bases, J lost 0 bases, and 6 bases lay in between. The CDR3 has 15 residues. Germline CDR1 MGHRA, CDR2 YSYEKL.

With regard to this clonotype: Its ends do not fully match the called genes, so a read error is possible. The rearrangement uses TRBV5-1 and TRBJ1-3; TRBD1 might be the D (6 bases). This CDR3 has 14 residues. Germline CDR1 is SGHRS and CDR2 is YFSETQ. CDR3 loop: CASSEGVAGITIYF. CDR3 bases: TGCGCCAGCAGCGAGGGGGTAGCTGGAATCACCATATATTTT.

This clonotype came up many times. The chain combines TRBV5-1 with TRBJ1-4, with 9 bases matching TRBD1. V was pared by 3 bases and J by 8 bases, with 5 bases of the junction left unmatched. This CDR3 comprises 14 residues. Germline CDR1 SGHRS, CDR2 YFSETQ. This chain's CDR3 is CASSSGTGNEKLFF. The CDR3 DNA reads TGCGCCAGCAGCTCCGGGACAGGGAACGAAAAACTGTTTTTT.

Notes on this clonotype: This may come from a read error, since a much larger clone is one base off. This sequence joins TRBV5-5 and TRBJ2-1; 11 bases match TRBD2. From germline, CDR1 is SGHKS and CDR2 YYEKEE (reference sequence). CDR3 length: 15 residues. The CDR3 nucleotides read TGTGCCGGCAGCACCACTAGCGGGAGATACAATGAGCAGTTCTTC. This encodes CAGSTTSGRYNEQFF. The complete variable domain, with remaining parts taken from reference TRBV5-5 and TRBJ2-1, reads DAGVTQSPTHLIKTRGQQVTLRCSPISGHKSVSWYQQVLGQGPQFIFQYYEKEERGRGNFPDRFSARQFPNYSSELNVNALLLGDSALYLCAGSTTSGRYNEQFFGPGTRLTVL.

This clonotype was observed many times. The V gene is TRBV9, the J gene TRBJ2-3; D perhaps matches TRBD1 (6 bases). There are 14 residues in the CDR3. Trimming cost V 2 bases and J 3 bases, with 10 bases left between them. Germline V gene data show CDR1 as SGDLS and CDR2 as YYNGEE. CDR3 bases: TGTGCCAGCAGCGTCGGACAGACTACAGATACGCAGTATTTT. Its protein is CASSVGQTTDTQYF.

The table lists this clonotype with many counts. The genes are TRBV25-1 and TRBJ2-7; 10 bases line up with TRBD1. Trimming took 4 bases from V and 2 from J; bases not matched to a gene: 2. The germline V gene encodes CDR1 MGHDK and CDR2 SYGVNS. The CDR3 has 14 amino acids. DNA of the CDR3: TGTGCCAGCAGTGCGGGGACAGGGGCCTACGAGCAGTACTTC. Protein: CASSAGTGAYEQYF.

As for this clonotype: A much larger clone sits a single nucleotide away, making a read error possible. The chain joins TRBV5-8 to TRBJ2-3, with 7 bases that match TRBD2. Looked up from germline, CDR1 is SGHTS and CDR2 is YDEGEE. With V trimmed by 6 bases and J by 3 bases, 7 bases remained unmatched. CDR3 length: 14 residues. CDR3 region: CASNSFGGTDTQYF. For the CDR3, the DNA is TGTGCCAGCAACTCTTTCGGGGGGACAGATACGCAGTATTTT.

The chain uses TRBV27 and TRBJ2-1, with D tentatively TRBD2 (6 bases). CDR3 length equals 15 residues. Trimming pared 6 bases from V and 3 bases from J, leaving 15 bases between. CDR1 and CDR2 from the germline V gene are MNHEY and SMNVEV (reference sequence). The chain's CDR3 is CASRRSGGVYNEQFF. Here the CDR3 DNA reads TGTGCCAGCAGACGGAGCGGCGGGGTCTACAATGAGCAGTTCTTC.

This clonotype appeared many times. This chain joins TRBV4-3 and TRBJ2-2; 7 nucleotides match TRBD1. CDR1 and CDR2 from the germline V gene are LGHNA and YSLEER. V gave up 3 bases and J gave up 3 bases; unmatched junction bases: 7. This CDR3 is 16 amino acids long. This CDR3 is CASSQTTGDYTGELFF. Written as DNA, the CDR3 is TGCGCCAGCAGCCAGACCACAGGGGATTACACCGGGGAGCTGTTTTTT.

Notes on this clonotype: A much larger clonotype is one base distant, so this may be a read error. CDR3 in amino acids: CASNTGGRGNTIHF. As DNA, the CDR3 is TGTGCCAGCAATACCGGAGGCCGTGGAAACACCATACATTTT. This chain connects TRBV12-3 or TRBV12-4 to TRBJ1-3; D not resolved. The CDR3 has 14 residues.